These 2 T cell receptor beta chains came from one sample sequenced in a study of blood T cell repertoires in COVID-19. Only in-frame clones appear in the TCRdb table, and some are missing; sequencing was by immunoSEQ multiplex PCR. Among 150,000 to 200,000 clones listed, about 85% were seen once. Sample: peripheral blood. Source of these receptors: a person aged 65-85 years with COVID-19, enrolled during active disease.

This chain uses TRBV2 with TRBJ1-5, with a tentative D call TRBD1 (6 bases). The CDR3 contains 14 residues. The ends were cut back, 3 bases at V and 3 bases at J, with 9 bases in the middle. CDR1 and CDR2 (germline): SNHLY, FYNNEI. The CDR3 bases are TGTGCCAGCAGTGACGGACAGTACAATCAGCCCCAGCATTTT. It yields the protein CASSDGQYNQPQHF.

J is TRBJ1-3 and V is TRBV6-5; a possible D gene is TRBD1 (6 bases). The CDR3 is made up of 16 amino acids. Germline V CDR1 and CDR2: MNHEY, SVGAGI. Trimming left V 2 bases short and J 1 base short, with 12 bases between. In nucleotides, the CDR3 is TGTGCCAGCAGTTACACAGGGCCAGAGTCTGGAAACACCATATATTTT. Translation gives CASSYTGPESGNTIYF.